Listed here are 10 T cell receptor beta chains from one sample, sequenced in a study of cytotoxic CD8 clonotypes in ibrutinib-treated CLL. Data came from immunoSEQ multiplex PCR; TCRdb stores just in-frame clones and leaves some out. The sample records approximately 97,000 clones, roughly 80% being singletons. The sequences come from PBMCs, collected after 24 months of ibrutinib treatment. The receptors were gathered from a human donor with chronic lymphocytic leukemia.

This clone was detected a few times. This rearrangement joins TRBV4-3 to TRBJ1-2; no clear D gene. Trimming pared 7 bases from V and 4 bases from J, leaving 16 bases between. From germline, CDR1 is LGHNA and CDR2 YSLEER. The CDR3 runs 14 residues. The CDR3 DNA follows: TGCGCCAGCACCCCAAGTTGGGATAGCTATGGCTACACCTTC. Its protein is CASTPSWDSYGYTF.

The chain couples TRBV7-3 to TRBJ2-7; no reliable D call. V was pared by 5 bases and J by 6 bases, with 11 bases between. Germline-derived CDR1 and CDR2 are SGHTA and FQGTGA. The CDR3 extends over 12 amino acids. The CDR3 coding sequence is TGTGCCAGCAGCGCCGGCCTTGGCGAGCAGTACTTC. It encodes CASSAGLGEQYF. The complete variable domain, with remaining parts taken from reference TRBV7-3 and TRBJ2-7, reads GAGVSQTPSNKVTEKGKYVELRCDPISGHTALYWYRQSLGQGPEFLIYFQGTGAADDSGLPNDRFFAVRPEGSVSTLKIQRTERGDSAVYLCASSAGLGEQYFGPGTRLTVT.

CDR3 region: CASSFKDWGYTF. CDR3 nucleotide sequence: TGTGCCAGCAGCTTCAAGGACTGGGGCTACACCTTC. The chain is built from TRBV5-5 and TRBJ1-2; D uncertain. This CDR3 spans 12 amino acids. Between the trimmed V and J ends, which lost 2 bases and 8 bases, there was a span of 10 bases. Germline loops: CDR1 SGHKS, CDR2 YYEKEE (reference sequence).

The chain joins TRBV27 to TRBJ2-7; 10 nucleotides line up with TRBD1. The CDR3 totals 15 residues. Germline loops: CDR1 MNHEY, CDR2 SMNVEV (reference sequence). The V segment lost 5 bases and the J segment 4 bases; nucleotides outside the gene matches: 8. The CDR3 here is CASSVPGTGVYEQYF. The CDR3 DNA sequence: TGTGCCAGCAGTGTCCCCGGGACAGGGGTTTACGAGCAGTACTTC.

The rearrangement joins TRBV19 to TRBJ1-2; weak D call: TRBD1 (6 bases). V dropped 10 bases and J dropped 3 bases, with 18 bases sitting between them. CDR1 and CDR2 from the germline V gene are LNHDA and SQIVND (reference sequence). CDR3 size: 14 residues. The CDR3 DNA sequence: TGTGCCACCACCGGGGGGGGCTTCTACTATGGCTACACCTTC. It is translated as CATTGGGFYYGYTF.

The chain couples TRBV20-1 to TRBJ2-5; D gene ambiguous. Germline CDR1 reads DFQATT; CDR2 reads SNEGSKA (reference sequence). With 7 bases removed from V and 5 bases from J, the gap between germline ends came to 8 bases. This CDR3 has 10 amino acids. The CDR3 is CSGRTETQYF. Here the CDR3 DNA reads TGCAGTGGCCGCACGGAGACCCAGTACTTC.

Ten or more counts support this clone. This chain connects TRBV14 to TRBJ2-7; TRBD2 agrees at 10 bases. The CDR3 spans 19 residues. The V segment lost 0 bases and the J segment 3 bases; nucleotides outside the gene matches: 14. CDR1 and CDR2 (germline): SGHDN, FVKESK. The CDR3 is CASSQDASLAGVFGYEQYF. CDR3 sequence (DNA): TGTGCCAGCAGCCAAGATGCTAGTCTAGCGGGGGTATTCGGCTACGAGCAGTACTTC.

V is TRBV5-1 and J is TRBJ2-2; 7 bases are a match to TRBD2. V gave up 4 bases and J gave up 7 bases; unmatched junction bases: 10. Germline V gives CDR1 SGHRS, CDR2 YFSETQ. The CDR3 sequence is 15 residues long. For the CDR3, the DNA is TGCGCCAGCAGCCCGGCGGGGGAGCGGGTCGGGGAGCTGTTTTTT. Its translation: CASSPAGERVGELFF.

CDR3 protein: CSAIPGWAETQYF. The CDR3, as DNA: TGCAGCGCCATACCAGGGTGGGCCGAGACCCAGTACTTC. The chain combines TRBV29-1 with TRBJ2-5, with D perhaps matching TRBD1 (5 bases). Trimming left V 7 bases short and J 5 bases short, with 17 bases between. This CDR3 region has 13 residues. The germline CDR1 and CDR2 sequences are SQVTM and ANQGSEA.

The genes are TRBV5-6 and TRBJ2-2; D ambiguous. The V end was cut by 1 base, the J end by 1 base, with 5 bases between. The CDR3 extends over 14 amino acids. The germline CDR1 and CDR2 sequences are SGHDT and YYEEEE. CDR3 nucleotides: TGTGCCAGCAGCTTGACCGTGAACACCGGGGAGCTGTTTTTT. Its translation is CASSLTVNTGELFF.